The rows below give T cell receptor beta chains drawn from one sample of a study of graft-versus-host responses after intestinal transplantation. Assay used: immunoSEQ multiplex PCR; TCRdb lists only in-frame clones, some missing. The sample has some 8,300 clones, 80% to 95% seen once. Sequencing was performed on PBMCs, taken roughly 32 days after intestinal transplant. These receptors were collected from a human patient who received an intestinal transplant, so some T cells may come from the graft donor. The CDR3 runs from the conserved cysteine through the conserved F or W. Fields, in order: J gene, CDR3 length, clone size, D gene, V gene, CDR3 protein, CDR3 DNA. A D gene is named only where the DNA matches it firmly. Size tells how often a clone was seen (once, few, many) or the class of an expanded clone, and some rows leave it out.

>TRBJ2-3|18|NA|NA|TRBV9
CASSVTRGPARGTDTQYF
TGTGCCAGCAGCGTTACTCGAGGTCCGGCGAGGGGCACAGATACGCAGTATTTT
>TRBJ1-2|14|NA|NA|TRBV25-1
CASSSSGTIYGYTF
TGTGCCAGCAGTTCCTCCGGGACCATCTATGGCTACACCTTC
>TRBJ1-5|15|once|TRBD1|TRBV11-1
CASSEMTGFNQPQHF
TGTGCCAGCAGCGAGATGACAGGGTTCAATCAGCCCCAGCATTTT
>TRBJ2-7|17|NA|NA|TRBV19
CASSELPGQTENYEQYF
TGTGCCAGTAGTGAATTACCAGGACAGACCGAAAACTACGAGCAGTACTTC
>TRBJ2-2|14|NA|NA|TRBV7-3
CASSLGGSTGELFF
TGTGCCAGCAGCTTAGGGGGAAGCACCGGGGAGCTGTTTTTT
>TRBJ2-2|14|NA|TRBD1|TRBV15
CATSMTGFAGELFF
TGTGCCACCAGCATGACAGGGTTCGCCGGGGAGCTGTTTTTT
>TRBJ2-1|15|once|NA|TRBV5-4
CASSLDQTIDNEQFF
TGTGCCAGCAGCTTGGACCAAACCATAGACAATGAGCAGTTCTTC
>TRBJ1-5|15|NA|TRBD1|TRBV4-2
CASSQDEGAGQPQHF
TGTGCCAGCAGCCAAGATGAGGGGGCAGGTCAGCCCCAGCATTTT
>TRBJ2-7|13|NA|NA|TRBV7-6
CASSLGTTYEQYF
TGTGCCAGCAGCTTAGGGACAACTTACGAGCAGTACTTC
>TRBJ2-1|14|NA|TRBD2|TRBV19
CASSILAAYNEQFF
TGTGCCAGTAGTATACTAGCGGCCTACAATGAGCAGTTCTTC
>TRBJ1-1|14|NA|TRBD1|TRBV9
CASSPPQGRPEAFF
TGTGCCAGCAGCCCCCCACAGGGGAGACCTGAAGCTTTCTTT
>TRBJ2-6|14|NA|NA|TRBV4-1
CASSQLTGANVLTF
TGCGCCAGCAGCCAACTTACAGGGGCCAACGTCCTGACTTTC
>TRBJ2-7|17|NA|NA|TRBV11-3
CASILNLRGPLSYEQYF
TGTGCCAGCATACTGAACCTCAGGGGACCCCTCTCCTACGAGCAGTACTTC
>TRBJ2-5|16|NA|NA|TRBV7-8
CASSPRRTMVGETQYF
TGTGCCAGCAGCCCACGGCGCACTATGGTAGGAGAGACCCAGTACTTC
>TRBJ1-2|15|NA|NA|TRBV5-4
CASSSGLQANYGYTF
TGTGCCAGCAGCTCGGGACTTCAAGCAAACTATGGCTACACCTTC
>TRBJ2-5|14|once|NA|TRBV2
CASSDLGEAGTQYF
TGTGCCAGCAGTGATCTAGGGGAAGCGGGGACCCAGTACTTC
>TRBJ2-1|16|NA|NA|TRBV7-3
CASSFGGEFAYNEQFF
TGTGCCAGCAGCTTCGGGGGCGAATTCGCCTACAATGAGCAGTTCTTC
>TRBJ2-2|15|NA|NA|TRBV7-3
CASSPEVDNTGELFF
TGTGCCAGCAGCCCAGAGGTAGACAACACCGGGGAGCTGTTTTTT
>TRBJ2-5|16|NA|NA|TRBV9
CASSRSYRESQETQYF
TGTGCCAGTAGCCGATCCTACAGGGAATCACAAGAGACCCAGTACTTC
>TRBJ2-1|12|NA|NA|TRBV6-1
CASTPRGGEQFF
TGTGCCAGCACCCCCCGGGGAGGTGAGCAGTTCTTC
>TRBJ2-5|14|NA|TRBD1|TRBV10-2
CASGDRGWGETQYF
TGCGCCAGCGGGGACAGGGGGTGGGGGGAGACCCAGTACTTC
>TRBJ2-7|15|NA|TRBD1|TRBV11-3
CASSTRTQGNYEQYF
TGTGCCAGCAGCACCCGAACACAGGGGAACTACGAGCAGTACTTC
>TRBJ1-1|13|NA|NA|TRBV27
CASSAGTHEEAFF
TGTGCCAGCAGCGCCGGGACACACGAAGAAGCTTTCTTT
>TRBJ2-2|19|NA|NA|TRBV7-9
CASSNRIEQGGWKTGELFF
TGTGCCAGCAGCAACCGGATAGAACAGGGAGGTTGGAAGACCGGGGAGCTGTTTTTT
>TRBJ2-5|13|NA|NA|TRBV4-1
CASSLRHEETQYF
TGCGCCAGCAGCCTCCGACACGAAGAGACCCAGTACTTC
>TRBJ1-1|14|NA|NA|TRBV4-2
CASSQLAVNTEAFF
TGTGCCAGCAGCCAATTGGCAGTGAACACTGAAGCTTTCTTT
>TRBJ2-5|15|NA|TRBD1|TRBV6-1
CASSKGTGGAETQYF
TGTGCCAGCAGTAAAGGGACAGGGGGAGCGGAGACCCAGTACTTC
>TRBJ2-7|14|NA|NA|TRBV7-9
CASSPRGDSYEQYF
TGTGCCAGCAGCCCCAGGGGGGATTCCTACGAGCAGTACTTC
>TRBJ2-3|15|NA|TRBD2|TRBV5-4
CASSVGLADTDTQYF
TGTGCCAGCAGCGTGGGACTAGCGGACACAGATACGCAGTATTTT
>TRBJ2-1|15|NA|TRBD2|TRBV19
CASSSSSGGDNEQFF
TGTGCCAGTAGTAGTAGTAGCGGGGGGGACAATGAGCAGTTCTTC
>TRBJ1-1|16|NA|NA|TRBV5-4
CASSQDRTGWNTEAFF
TGTGCCAGCAGCCAAGATAGAACAGGGTGGAACACTGAAGCTTTCTTT
>TRBJ2-5|13|NA|NA|TRBV7-9
CASSPQGAETQYF
TGTGCCAGCAGCCCCCAGGGAGCGGAGACCCAGTACTTC
>TRBJ1-1|13|NA|NA|TRBV19
CASTNGMNTEAFF
TGTGCCAGCACGAACGGGATGAACACTGAAGCTTTCTTT
>TRBJ2-1|13|NA|NA|TRBV7-9
CASSPAGPNEQFF
TGTGCCAGCAGCCCCGCCGGACCGAATGAGCAGTTCTTC
>TRBJ2-7|11|NA|NA|TRBV7-9
CASSLKGEQYF
TGTGCCAGCAGCTTAAAAGGCGAGCAGTACTTC
>TRBJ2-7|14|once|NA|TRBV7-8
CASSYRSTSYEQYF
TGTGCCAGCAGCTATAGGTCCACGTCCTACGAGCAGTACTTC
>TRBJ2-7|15|NA|NA|TRBV5-1
CASRLNGDILYEQYF
TGCGCCAGCAGACTAAACGGGGACATTTTATACGAGCAGTACTTC
>TRBJ2-2|11|NA|NA|TRBV7-9
CATGGAGELFF
TGTGCCACCGGGGGCGCCGGGGAGCTGTTTTTT
>TRBJ2-3|15|NA|TRBD2|TRBV7-3
CASSLIGAGEDTQYF
TGTGCCAGCAGCTTAATCGGGGCGGGGGAAGATACGCAGTATTTT
>TRBJ2-5|16|once|TRBD2|TRBV5-1
CASTPGLAGGRETQYF
TGCGCCAGCACCCCAGGACTAGCGGGGGGGCGAGAGACCCAGTACTTC
>TRBJ1-5|16|NA|NA|TRBV5-1
CASSLVPATEGQPQHF
TGCGCCAGCAGCTTGGTGCCCGCCACGGAGGGTCAGCCCCAGCATTTT
>TRBJ2-7|13|NA|NA|TRBV30
CAWSVTEWSEQYF
TGTGCCTGGAGTGTAACGGAGTGGTCCGAGCAGTACTTC
>TRBJ2-7|15|once|TRBD2|TRBV2
CASSEGLAETYEQYF
TGTGCCAGCAGTGAAGGACTAGCGGAAACCTACGAGCAGTACTTC
>TRBJ2-2|14|NA|NA|TRBV10-1
CASAGGGATGELFF
TGCGCCAGCGCCGGAGGGGGGGCCACCGGGGAGCTGTTTTTT
>TRBJ1-3|15|NA|NA|TRBV6-4
CASRHEYWSGNTIYF
TGTGCCAGCAGACACGAGTACTGGTCTGGAAACACCATATATTTT
>TRBJ2-5|12|NA|NA|TRBV6-5
CASSISGETQYF
TGTGCCAGCAGCATCTCCGGAGAGACCCAGTACTTC
>TRBJ2-7|13|NA|NA|TRBV5-8
CASSLSSSYEQYF
TGTGCCAGCAGCTTAAGTTCCTCCTACGAGCAGTACTTC
>TRBJ1-1|14|NA|TRBD1|TRBV6-6
CASSHWDRNTEAFF
TGTGCCAGCAGTCACTGGGACAGGAACACTGAAGCTTTCTTT
>TRBJ2-5|13|NA|TRBD2|TRBV7-9
CARTSGGEETQYF
TGTGCCAGGACTAGCGGGGGGGAAGAGACCCAGTACTTC
>TRBJ2-7|14|NA|TRBD1|TRBV7-9
CASSERTGADEQYF
TGTGCCAGCAGCGAACGGACAGGGGCGGACGAGCAGTACTTC
>TRBJ1-1|15|NA|TRBD1|TRBV6-6
CASSLEQGGNTEAFF
TGTGCCAGCAGCCTCGAACAGGGGGGGAACACTGAAGCTTTCTTT
>TRBJ2-1|19|NA|TRBD2|TRBV11-2
CASSYTSGGRPSSYNEQFF
TGTGCCAGCAGCTACACTAGCGGGGGCCGACCGAGCTCCTACAATGAGCAGTTCTTC
>TRBJ1-1|12|NA|TRBD1|TRBV19
CASIDRATEAFF
TGTGCCAGTATAGACAGGGCGACTGAAGCTTTCTTT
>TRBJ1-1|15|NA|NA|TRBV7-2
CASNPALDWNTEAFF
TGTGCCAGCAACCCCGCACTGGACTGGAACACTGAAGCTTTCTTT
>TRBJ2-7|10|NA|NA|TRBV29-1
CSALWGEQYF
TGCAGCGCACTGTGGGGGGAGCAGTACTTC